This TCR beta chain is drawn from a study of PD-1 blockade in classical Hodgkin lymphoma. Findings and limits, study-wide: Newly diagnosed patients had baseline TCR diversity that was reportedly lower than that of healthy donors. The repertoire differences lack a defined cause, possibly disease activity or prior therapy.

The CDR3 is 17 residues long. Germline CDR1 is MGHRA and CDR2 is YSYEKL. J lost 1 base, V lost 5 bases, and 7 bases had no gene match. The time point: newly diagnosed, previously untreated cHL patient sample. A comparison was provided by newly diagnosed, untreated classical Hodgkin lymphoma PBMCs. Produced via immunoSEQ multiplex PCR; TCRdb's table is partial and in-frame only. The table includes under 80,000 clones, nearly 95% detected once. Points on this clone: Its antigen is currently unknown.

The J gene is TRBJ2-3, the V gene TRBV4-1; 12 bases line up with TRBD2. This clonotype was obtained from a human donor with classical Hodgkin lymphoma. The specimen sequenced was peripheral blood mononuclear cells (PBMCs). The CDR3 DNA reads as TGCGCCAGCAGCGGCAGGGCTAGCGGGGGGGGCACAGATACGCAGTATTTT. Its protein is CASSGRASGGGTDTQYF.